The 7 T cell receptor beta chains presented below share a single source sample, sequenced in a study of blood T cells in healthy people across ages. A second roughly 6 to 12 cycle PCR used barcoded and J-beta primers. TCRdb reprocessed the 5' RACE reads via MiXCR and lists one record per CDR3 protein. The sample includes fewer than 950,000 distinct CDR3 sequences, around 36% seen only once; the top ten take roughly 13%. The specimen was blood. These receptors originate from a man aged 18-30 years in good health.

This clonotype was observed many times. This chain links TRBV2 with TRBJ1-2, with 7 bases matching TRBD1. The CDR3 is made up of 14 amino acids. The trim removed 4 bases at V and 2 bases at J, leaving 4 bases unmatched. Germline V gene lookup returns CDR1 SNHLY and CDR2 FYNNEI. The DNA for the CDR3 is TGTGCCAGCAGTGGACAGGGCGGCAACTATGGCTACACCTTC. It is translated as CASSGQGGNYGYTF.

The gene calls are TRBV28 and TRBJ1-4; maybe TRBD1 (6 bases). V lost 7 bases and J lost 8, with 17 bases in between. Per germline, CDR1 MDHEN and CDR2 SYDVKM. CDR3 size: 14 residues. The DNA for the CDR3 is TGTGCCAGCACCCTTGGACAGACTTGGGAAAAACTGTTTTTT. Its protein is CASTLGQTWEKLFF.

This clonotype has a count of ten or more. The genes are TRBV12-3 or TRBV12-4 and TRBJ2-7; either TRBD1 or TRBD2 may fit D (6 bases each). Trimming stripped 7 bases from V and 5 bases from J, with 18 bases between. CDR3 size: 14 residues. The CDR3 DNA follows: TGTGCCAGCAAGAACCCCTCGGGGGCCCACGAGCAGTACTTC. Protein sequence: CASKNPSGAHEQYF.

For this clonotype: Given a much more abundant clone one base away, this may be a read error. V usage is TRBV2 and J usage is TRBJ2-7; 11 bases are a match to TRBD2. The J call is uncertain, as TRBJ2-5 better fits the DNA end. CDR1 and CDR2 (germline): SNHLY, FYNNEI. The CDR3 sequence is 13 residues long. CDR3: CASSFTSGGTQYF. The CDR3 DNA follows: TGTGCCAGCAGTTTTACTAGCGGGGGGACCCAGTACTTC.

This clonotype has only a few counts. This chain joins TRBV6-6 and TRBJ1-4; 7 bases are a match to TRBD1. There are 15 residues in the CDR3. V was pared by 6 bases and J by 5 bases, with 9 bases of the junction left unmatched. Germline CDR1 MNHNY, CDR2 SVGAGI (reference sequence). CDR3 sequence: CASRIPQGGNEKLFF. The DNA of the CDR3 is TGTGCCAGCAGGATTCCGCAGGGGGGCAATGAAAAACTGTTTTTT.

The chain carries TRBV6-2 or TRBV6-3 and TRBJ1-5; 7 bases map to TRBD1. The V segment lost 2 bases and the J segment 1 base; nucleotides outside the gene matches: 8. Germline lookup yields CDR1 MNHEY and CDR2 SVGEGT. This CDR3 is built from 17 residues. For the CDR3, the DNA is TGTGCCAGCAGTTACGGACAGGTCGGCATGAGCAATCAGCCCCAGCATTTT. Translating it yields CASSYGQVGMSNQPQHF.

The chain links TRBV5-1 to TRBJ1-2; D is ambiguous. The CDR3 extends over 14 amino acids. Germline loops: CDR1 SGHRS, CDR2 YFSETQ. V was pared by 1 base and J by 10 bases, with 17 bases between. The CDR3 protein is CASSLLSGAVDYTF. The DNA of the CDR3 is TGCGCCAGCAGCTTGCTGAGTGGAGCAGTCGACTACACCTTC.